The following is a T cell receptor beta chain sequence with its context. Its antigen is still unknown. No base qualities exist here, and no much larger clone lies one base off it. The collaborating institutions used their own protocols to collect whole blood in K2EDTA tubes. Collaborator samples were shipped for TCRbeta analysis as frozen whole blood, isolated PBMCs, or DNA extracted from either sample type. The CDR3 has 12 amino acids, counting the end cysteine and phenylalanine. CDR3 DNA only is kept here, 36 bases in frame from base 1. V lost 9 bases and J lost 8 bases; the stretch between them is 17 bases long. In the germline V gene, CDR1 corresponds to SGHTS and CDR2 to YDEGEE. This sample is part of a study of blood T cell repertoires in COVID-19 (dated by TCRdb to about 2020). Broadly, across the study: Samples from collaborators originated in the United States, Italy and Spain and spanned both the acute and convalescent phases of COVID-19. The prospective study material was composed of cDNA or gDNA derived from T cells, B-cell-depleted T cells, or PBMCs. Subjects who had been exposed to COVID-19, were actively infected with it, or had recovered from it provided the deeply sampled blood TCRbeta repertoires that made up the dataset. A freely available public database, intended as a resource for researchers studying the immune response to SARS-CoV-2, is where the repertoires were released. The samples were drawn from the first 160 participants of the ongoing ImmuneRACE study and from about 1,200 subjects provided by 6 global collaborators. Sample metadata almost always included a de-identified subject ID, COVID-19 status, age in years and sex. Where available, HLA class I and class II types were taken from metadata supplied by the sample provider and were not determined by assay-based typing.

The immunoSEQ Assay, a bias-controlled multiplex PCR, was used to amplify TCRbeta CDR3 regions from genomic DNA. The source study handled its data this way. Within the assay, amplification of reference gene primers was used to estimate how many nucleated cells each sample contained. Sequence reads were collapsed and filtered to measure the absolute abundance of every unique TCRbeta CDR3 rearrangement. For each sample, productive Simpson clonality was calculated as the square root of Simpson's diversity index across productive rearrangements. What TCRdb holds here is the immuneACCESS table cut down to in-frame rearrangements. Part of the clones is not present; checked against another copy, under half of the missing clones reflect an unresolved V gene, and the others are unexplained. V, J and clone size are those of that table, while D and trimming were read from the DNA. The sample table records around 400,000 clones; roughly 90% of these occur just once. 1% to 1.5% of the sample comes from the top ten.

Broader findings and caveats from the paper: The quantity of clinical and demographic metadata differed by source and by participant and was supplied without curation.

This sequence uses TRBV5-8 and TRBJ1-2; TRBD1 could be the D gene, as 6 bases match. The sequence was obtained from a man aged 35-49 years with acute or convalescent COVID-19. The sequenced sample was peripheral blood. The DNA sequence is TGTGCCACCCTTGACAGGCGCCCAGGCTACACCTTC. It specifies CATLDRRPGYTF.